A selection of T cell receptor beta chains follows, all from one sample in a study of shared clonotypes between healthy human individuals. Generated by immunoSEQ multiplex PCR, the TCRdb table keeps only in-frame clones and is missing some. The table lists roughly 500,000 clones, 75% to 85% of them singletons. Source material: PBMCs. Every receptor here comes from a woman aged 40 to 55 in good health. Some clones in this sample may be carry-over from other donors' samples. CDR3s include the opening cysteine and the closing phenylalanine or tryptophan. Each record gives: J gene, D gene, V gene, CDR3 protein. A D gene is named only where the DNA matches it firmly.

j_call: TRBJ2-7
d_call: TRBD2
v_call: TRBV4-3
cdr3_aa: CASSPRLASSYEQYF

j_call: TRBJ1-4
d_call: -
v_call: TRBV5-4
cdr3_aa: CAFRQATNEKLFF

j_call: TRBJ2-1
d_call: -
v_call: TRBV10-3
cdr3_aa: CAISDSQGGTVTFF

j_call: TRBJ2-2
d_call: -
v_call: TRBV9
cdr3_aa: CASSVLSFRGAGELFF

j_call: TRBJ1-1
d_call: -
v_call: TRBV28
cdr3_aa: CASDSMNTEAFF

j_call: TRBJ2-1
d_call: -
v_call: TRBV7-6
cdr3_aa: CASSLGDHNEQFF

j_call: TRBJ1-2
d_call: TRBD1
v_call: TRBV7-8
cdr3_aa: CASSKRDSRPYGYTF

j_call: TRBJ2-3
d_call: -
v_call: TRBV9
cdr3_aa: CASSPMRGPTDTQYF

j_call: TRBJ2-1
d_call: -
v_call: TRBV7-9
cdr3_aa: CASSKTFEGRTMYNEQFF

j_call: TRBJ2-7
d_call: TRBD1
v_call: TRBV15
cdr3_aa: CATSRDGGTGAYEQYF

j_call: TRBJ2-5
d_call: -
v_call: TRBV28
cdr3_aa: CASSFWESGETQYF

j_call: TRBJ2-7
d_call: -
v_call: TRBV7-3
cdr3_aa: CASSPGQGVVSGRGQYF

j_call: TRBJ2-2
d_call: TRBD2
v_call: TRBV6-5
cdr3_aa: CASSAGEVTGELFF

j_call: TRBJ1-6
d_call: -
v_call: TRBV7-2
cdr3_aa: CADGYGSPLHF

j_call: TRBJ2-7
d_call: -
v_call: TRBV6-6
cdr3_aa: CASTSGFYEQYF

j_call: TRBJ2-7
d_call: -
v_call: TRBV5-1
cdr3_aa: CASSLIRGYEQYF

j_call: TRBJ2-6
d_call: -
v_call: TRBV18
cdr3_aa: CASSPGVPGANVLTF

j_call: TRBJ2-6
d_call: -
v_call: TRBV29-1
cdr3_aa: CSVVAREGANVLTF

j_call: TRBJ1-4
d_call: -
v_call: TRBV28
cdr3_aa: CASSLVGAGNEKLFF

j_call: TRBJ2-1
d_call: -
v_call: TRBV4-2
cdr3_aa: CASSQEGAGRIPFF

j_call: TRBJ2-3
d_call: TRBD2
v_call: TRBV7-3
cdr3_aa: CASSSSGSGRLTDTQYF

j_call: TRBJ2-1
d_call: TRBD2
v_call: TRBV7-8
cdr3_aa: CASSLGLAGYNEQFF

j_call: TRBJ2-5
d_call: -
v_call: TRBV4-1
cdr3_aa: CASSQVPSGDETQYF

j_call: TRBJ1-5
d_call: -
v_call: TRBV29-1
cdr3_aa: CSRNQPQHF

j_call: TRBJ2-1
d_call: -
v_call: TRBV19
cdr3_aa: CASSIFNEQFF

j_call: TRBJ1-4
d_call: TRBD1
v_call: TRBV19
cdr3_aa: CASSIGGRGGDEKLFF

j_call: TRBJ2-2
d_call: -
v_call: TRBV28
cdr3_aa: CASSRVKNTGELFF

j_call: TRBJ1-1
d_call: -
v_call: TRBV6-5
cdr3_aa: CASSHMNTEAFF

j_call: TRBJ2-7
d_call: TRBD2
v_call: TRBV5-4
cdr3_aa: CASSRGLAYEQYF

j_call: TRBJ2-1
d_call: TRBD1
v_call: TRBV2
cdr3_aa: CASRQGVVNEQFF

j_call: TRBJ1-1
d_call: -
v_call: TRBV28
cdr3_aa: CASSPPSRGTEAFF

j_call: TRBJ1-1
d_call: TRBD1
v_call: TRBV9
cdr3_aa: CASSARTGAGNTEAFF

j_call: TRBJ2-2
d_call: TRBD2
v_call: TRBV5-6
cdr3_aa: CASSASGTSGPRNTGELFF

j_call: TRBJ2-5
d_call: TRBD2
v_call: TRBV29-1
cdr3_aa: CSTSIGGGAGETQYF

j_call: TRBJ2-1
d_call: -
v_call: TRBV4-1
cdr3_aa: CASSQLGREQFF

j_call: TRBJ1-5
d_call: TRBD1
v_call: TRBV19
cdr3_aa: CASSTPGTGDQPQHF

j_call: TRBJ2-5
d_call: TRBD2
v_call: TRBV27
cdr3_aa: CASSFGLAGGGETQYF

j_call: TRBJ2-5
d_call: TRBD2
v_call: TRBV7-9
cdr3_aa: CASSSRLGTRQETQYF

j_call: TRBJ1-4
d_call: -
v_call: TRBV21-1
cdr3_aa: CASSKVALHGVNEKLFF

j_call: TRBJ1-2
d_call: -
v_call: TRBV5-4
cdr3_aa: CASSRRPEQKYGYTF

j_call: TRBJ2-3
d_call: -
v_call: TRBV19
cdr3_aa: CASSTSPDTQYF

j_call: TRBJ2-3
d_call: -
v_call: TRBV18
cdr3_aa: CASSPGVTDTQYF

j_call: TRBJ2-7
d_call: TRBD1
v_call: TRBV19
cdr3_aa: CASSGSSDRGQYF

j_call: TRBJ2-7
d_call: -
v_call: TRBV7-2
cdr3_aa: CASSPSGISLYEQYF

j_call: TRBJ2-6
d_call: -
v_call: TRBV18
cdr3_aa: CASSPIENSGANVLTF

j_call: TRBJ2-5
d_call: -
v_call: TRBV5-8
cdr3_aa: CASSPQGGVAETQYF

j_call: TRBJ2-1
d_call: TRBD2
v_call: TRBV4-2
cdr3_aa: CASSPGTSGRAYSSYNEQFF

j_call: TRBJ1-1
d_call: -
v_call: TRBV7-9
cdr3_aa: CASSPREGGWTEAFF

j_call: TRBJ2-4
d_call: TRBD1
v_call: TRBV19
cdr3_aa: CASSVTGGTDIQYF

j_call: TRBJ2-1
d_call: -
v_call: TRBV7-3
cdr3_aa: CASSLWQWDEQFF

j_call: TRBJ2-5
d_call: -
v_call: TRBV28
cdr3_aa: CASSLSGRRETQYF